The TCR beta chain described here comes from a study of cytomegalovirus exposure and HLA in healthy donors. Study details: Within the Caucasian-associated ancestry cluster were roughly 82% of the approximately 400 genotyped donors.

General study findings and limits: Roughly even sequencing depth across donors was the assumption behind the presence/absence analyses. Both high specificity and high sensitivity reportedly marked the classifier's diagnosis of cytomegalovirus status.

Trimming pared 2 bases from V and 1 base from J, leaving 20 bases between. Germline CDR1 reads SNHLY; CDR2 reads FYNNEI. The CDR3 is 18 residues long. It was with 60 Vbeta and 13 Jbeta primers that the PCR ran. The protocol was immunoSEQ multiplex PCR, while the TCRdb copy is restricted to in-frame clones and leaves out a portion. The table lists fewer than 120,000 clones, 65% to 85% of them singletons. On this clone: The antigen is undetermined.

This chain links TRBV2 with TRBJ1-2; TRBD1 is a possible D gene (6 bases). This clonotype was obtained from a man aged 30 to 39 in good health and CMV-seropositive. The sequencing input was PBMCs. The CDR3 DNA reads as TGTGCCAGCAGTGAATACGGGACAAGGGTCGGAGGTAACTATGGCTACACCTTC. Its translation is CASSEYGTRVGGNYGYTF.